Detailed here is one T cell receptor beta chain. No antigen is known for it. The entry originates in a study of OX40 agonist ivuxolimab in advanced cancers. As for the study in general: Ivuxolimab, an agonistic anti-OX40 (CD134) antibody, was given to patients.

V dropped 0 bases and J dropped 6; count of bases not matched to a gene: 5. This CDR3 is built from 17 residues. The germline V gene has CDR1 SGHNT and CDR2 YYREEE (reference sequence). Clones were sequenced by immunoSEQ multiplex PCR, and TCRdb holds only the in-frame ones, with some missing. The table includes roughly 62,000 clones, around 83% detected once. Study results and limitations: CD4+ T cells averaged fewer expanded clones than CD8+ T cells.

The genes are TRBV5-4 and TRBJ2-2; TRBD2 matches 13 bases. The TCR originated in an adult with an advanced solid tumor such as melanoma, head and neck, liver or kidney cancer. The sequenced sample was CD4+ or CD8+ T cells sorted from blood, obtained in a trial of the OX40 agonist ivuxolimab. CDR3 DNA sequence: TGTGCCAGCAGCTTGGGGCCACTAGCGGGAGGGGCCGGGGAGCTGTTTTTT. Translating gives CASSLGPLAGGAGELFF. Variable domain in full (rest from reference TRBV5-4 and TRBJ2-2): ETGVTQSPTHLIKTRGQQVTLRCSSQSGHNTVSWYQQALGQGPQFIFQYYREEENGRGNFPPRFSGLQFPNYSSELNVNALELDDSALYLCASSLGPLAGGAGELFFGEGSRLTVL.